This T cell receptor (beta chain) was obtained from a study of cytomegalovirus exposure and HLA in healthy donors. The CDR3 covers 15 residues. V lost 6 bases and J 6 bases, leaving 19 bases between the germline ends. Germline V lookup: CDR1 SNHLY, CDR2 FYNNEI. Findings and limits, study-wide: Common viral pathogens seemed, in a later analysis, to connect with several of the most significant clusters. Some V segments, TRBV6-2 and TRBV6-3 among them, were indistinguishable and were therefore excluded. In all likelihood, a cluster of highly shared sequence variants was a sequencing artifact.

On this clone itself: Its target is unknown.

A multiplex PCR was run with 60 Vbeta primers and 13 Jbeta primers. Produced via immunoSEQ multiplex PCR; TCRdb's table is partial and in-frame only. This table has some 100,000 clones, around 77% appearing once. The clonotype was recovered from a man in his forties or fifties in good health and CMV-seropositive. Input material: PBMCs. The chain has TRBV2 and TRBJ2-3; TRBD2 might be the D (6 bases). CDR3 amino acids: CASSLGLGGPDTQYF. DNA for the CDR3: TGTGCCAGCAGCCTCGGACTCGGAGGGCCGGATACGCAGTATTTT.